This TCR beta chain was sequenced for a study of blood T cell repertoires in COVID-19. Study background: Spain, Italy and the United States supplied samples that represented acute and convalescent COVID-19.

Repertoires were generated with immunoSEQ multiplex PCR, while TCRdb's copy carries only in-frame clones and drops some. There are 110,000 to 150,000 clones in the sample; 70% to 90% occur only once, and about 1.7% lies in the top ten. CDR3 length: 12 amino acids. Trimming took off 2 bases at V and 10 bases at J, with 10 bases between the two ends. Germline values: CDR1 SGHRS, CDR2 YFSETQ. The TCR sequence derives from a man aged 65 to 85 with acute or convalescent COVID-19. The V gene is TRBV5-1, the J gene TRBJ2-1, with D uncertain. Input material: peripheral blood. CDR3 in DNA: TGCGCCAGCAGCTTCGCTAATTACGAGCAGTTCTTC. This sequence encodes CASSFANYEQFF.